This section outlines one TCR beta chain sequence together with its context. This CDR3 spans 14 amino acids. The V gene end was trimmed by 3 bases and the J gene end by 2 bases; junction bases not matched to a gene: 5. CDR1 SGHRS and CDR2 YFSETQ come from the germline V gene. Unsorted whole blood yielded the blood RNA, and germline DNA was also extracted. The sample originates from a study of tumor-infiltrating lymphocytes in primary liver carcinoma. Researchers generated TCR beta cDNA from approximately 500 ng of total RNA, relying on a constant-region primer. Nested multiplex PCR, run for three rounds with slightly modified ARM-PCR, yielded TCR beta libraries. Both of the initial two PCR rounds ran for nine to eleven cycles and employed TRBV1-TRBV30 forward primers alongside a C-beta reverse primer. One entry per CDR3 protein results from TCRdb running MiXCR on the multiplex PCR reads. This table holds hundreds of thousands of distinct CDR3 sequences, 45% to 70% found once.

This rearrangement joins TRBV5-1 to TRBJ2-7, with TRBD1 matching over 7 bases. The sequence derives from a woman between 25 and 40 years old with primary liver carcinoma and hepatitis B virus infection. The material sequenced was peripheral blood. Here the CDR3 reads CASSSTGIAYEQYF. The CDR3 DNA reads TGCGCCAGCAGCTCGACAGGGATCGCCTACGAGCAGTACTTC.